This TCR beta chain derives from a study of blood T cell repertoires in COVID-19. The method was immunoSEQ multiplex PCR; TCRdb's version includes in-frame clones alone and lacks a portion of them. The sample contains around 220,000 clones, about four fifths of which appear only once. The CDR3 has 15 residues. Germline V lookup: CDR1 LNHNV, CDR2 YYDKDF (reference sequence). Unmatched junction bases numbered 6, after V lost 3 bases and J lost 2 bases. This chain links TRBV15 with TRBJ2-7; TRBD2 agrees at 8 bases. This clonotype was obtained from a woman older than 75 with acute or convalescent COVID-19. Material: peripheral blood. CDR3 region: CATSRGAGVAYEQYF. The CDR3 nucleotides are TGTGCCACCAGCAGGGGAGCGGGAGTGGCCTACGAGCAGTACTTC.